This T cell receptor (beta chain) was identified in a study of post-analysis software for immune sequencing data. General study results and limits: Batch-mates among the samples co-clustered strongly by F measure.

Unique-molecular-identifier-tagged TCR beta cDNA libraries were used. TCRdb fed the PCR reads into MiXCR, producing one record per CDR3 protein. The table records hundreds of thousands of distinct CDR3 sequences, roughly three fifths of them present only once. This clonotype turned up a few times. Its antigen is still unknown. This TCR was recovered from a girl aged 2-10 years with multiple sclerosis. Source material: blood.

The CDR3 sequence: CASSLHPQSIHLNEQFF. The CDR3 DNA sequence: TGTGCCAGCAGCTTACATCCACAGTCTATCCATCTCAATGAGCAGTTCTTC. The chain recombines TRBV7-9 with TRBJ2-1; unclear D gene. The CDR3 has 17 amino acids. Per the germline V gene, CDR1 is SEHNR and CDR2 is FQNEAQ (reference sequence). With 2 bases removed from V and 6 bases from J, the gap between germline ends came to 20 bases.